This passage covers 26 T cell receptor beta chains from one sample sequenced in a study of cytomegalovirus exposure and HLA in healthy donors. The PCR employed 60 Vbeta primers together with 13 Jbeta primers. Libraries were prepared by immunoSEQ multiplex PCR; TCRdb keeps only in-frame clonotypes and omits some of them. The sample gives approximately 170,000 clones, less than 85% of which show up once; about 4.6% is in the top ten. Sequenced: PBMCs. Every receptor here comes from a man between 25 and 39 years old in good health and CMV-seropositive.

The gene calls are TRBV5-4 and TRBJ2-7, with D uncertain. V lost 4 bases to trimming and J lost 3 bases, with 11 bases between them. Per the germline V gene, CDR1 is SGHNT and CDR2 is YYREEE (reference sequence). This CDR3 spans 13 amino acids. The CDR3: CASSPGEFYEQYF. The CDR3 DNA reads TGTGCCAGCAGCCCCGGAGAATTCTACGAGCAGTACTTC.

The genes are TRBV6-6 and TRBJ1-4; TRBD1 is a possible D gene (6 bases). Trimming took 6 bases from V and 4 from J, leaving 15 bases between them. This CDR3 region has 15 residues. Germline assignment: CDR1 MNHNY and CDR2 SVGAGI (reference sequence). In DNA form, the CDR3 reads TGTGCCAGCAGATCAAGAGGGACAAGTAATGAAAAACTGTTTTTT. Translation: CASRSRGTSNEKLFF.

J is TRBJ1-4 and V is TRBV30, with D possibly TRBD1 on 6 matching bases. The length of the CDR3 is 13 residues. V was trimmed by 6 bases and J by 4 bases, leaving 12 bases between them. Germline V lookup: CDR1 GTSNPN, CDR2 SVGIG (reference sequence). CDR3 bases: TGTGCCTGTCTGACAGGTCTTAATGAAAAACTGTTTTTT. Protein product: CACLTGLNEKLFF.

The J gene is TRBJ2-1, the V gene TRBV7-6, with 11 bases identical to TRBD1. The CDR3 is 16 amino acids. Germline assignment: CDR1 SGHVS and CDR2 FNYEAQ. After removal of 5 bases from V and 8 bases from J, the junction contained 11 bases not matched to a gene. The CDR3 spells CASSAYGQGAQHEQFF. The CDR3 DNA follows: TGTGCCAGCAGCGCCTATGGACAGGGGGCTCAGCATGAGCAGTTCTTC.

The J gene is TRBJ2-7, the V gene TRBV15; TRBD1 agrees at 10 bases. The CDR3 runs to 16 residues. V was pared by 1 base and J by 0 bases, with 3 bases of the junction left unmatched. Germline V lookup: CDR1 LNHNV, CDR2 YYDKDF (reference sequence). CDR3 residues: CATSRVRDRGSYEQYF. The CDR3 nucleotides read TGTGCCACCAGCAGAGTTCGGGACAGGGGCTCCTACGAGCAGTACTTC.

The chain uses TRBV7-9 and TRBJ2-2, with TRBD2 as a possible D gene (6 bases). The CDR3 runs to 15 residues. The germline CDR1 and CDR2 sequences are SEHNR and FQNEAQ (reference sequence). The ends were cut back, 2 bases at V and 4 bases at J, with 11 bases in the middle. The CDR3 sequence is CASSLQRVSTGELFF. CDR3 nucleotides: TGTGCCAGCAGCTTACAGCGGGTTAGCACCGGGGAGCTGTTTTTT.

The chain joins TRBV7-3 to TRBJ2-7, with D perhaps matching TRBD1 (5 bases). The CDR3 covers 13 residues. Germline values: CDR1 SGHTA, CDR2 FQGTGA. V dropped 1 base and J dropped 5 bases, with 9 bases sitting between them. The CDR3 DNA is TGTGCCAGCAGCTTAAGGCAGGGAAACGAGCAGTACTTC. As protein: CASSLRQGNEQYF.

Here the CDR3 DNA reads TGTGCCAGCAGCTTGGTAGGGGGTCTTTTGGGGAATGAGCAGTTCTTC. Residues: CASSLVGGLLGNEQFF. The J gene is TRBJ2-1, the V gene TRBV7-8, with D possibly matching TRBD1 (6 bases). Germline assignment: CDR1 SGHVS and CDR2 FQNEAQ. V was cut by 3 bases and J by 7 bases, with 19 bases left in between. CDR3 length equals 16 residues. The whole variable domain, filled in from reference TRBV7-8 and TRBJ2-1, reads GAGVSQSPRYKVAKRGQDVALRCDPISGHVSLFWYQQALGQGPEFLTYFQNEAQLDKSGLPSDRFFAERPEGSVSTLKIQRTQQEDSAVYLCASSLVGGLLGNEQFFGPGTRLTVL.

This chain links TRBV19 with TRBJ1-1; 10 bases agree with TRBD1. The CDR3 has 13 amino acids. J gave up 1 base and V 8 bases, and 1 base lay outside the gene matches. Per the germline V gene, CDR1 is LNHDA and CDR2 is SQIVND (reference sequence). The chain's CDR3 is CASRDRGNTEAFF. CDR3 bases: TGTGCCAGTCGGGACAGGGGGAACACTGAAGCTTTCTTT.

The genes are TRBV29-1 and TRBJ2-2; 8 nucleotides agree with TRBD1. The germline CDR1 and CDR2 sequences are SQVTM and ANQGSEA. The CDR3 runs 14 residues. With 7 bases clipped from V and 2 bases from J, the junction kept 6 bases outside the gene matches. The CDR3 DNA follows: TGCAGCGCCAGGACAGGGCCTAACACCGGGGAGCTGTTTTTT. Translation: CSARTGPNTGELFF.

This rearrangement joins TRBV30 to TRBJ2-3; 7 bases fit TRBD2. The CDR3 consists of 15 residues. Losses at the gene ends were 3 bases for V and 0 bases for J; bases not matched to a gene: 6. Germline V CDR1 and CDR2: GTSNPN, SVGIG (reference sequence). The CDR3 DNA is TGTGCCTGGAGCGGGGCGGGAGCGAGCACAGATACGCAGTATTTT. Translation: CAWSGAGASTDTQYF.

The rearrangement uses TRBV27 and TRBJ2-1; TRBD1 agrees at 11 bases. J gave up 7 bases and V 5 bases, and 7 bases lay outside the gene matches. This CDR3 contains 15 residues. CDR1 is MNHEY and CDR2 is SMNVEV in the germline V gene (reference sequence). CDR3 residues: CASSTSGTGGNEQFF. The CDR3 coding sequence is TGTGCCAGCAGTACCTCCGGGACAGGGGGAAATGAGCAGTTCTTC.

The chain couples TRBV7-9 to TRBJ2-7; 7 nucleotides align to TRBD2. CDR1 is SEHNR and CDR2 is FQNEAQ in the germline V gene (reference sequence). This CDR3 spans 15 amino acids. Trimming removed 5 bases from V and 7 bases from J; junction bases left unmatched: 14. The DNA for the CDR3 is TGTGCCAGCAGCCCTGGGCCGGGGGGTCTCAGAGAGCAGTACTTC. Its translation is CASSPGPGGLREQYF.

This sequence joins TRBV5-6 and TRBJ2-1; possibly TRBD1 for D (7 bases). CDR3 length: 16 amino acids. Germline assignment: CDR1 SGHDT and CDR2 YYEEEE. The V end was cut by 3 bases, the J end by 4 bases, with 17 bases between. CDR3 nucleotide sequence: TGTGCCAGCAGCTACACACAGGGGAGGCCATACAATGAGCAGTTCTTC. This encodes CASSYTQGRPYNEQFF. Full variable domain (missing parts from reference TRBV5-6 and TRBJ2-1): DAGVTQSPTHLIKTRGQQVTLRCSPKSGHDTVSWYQQALGQGPQFIFQYYEEEERQRGNFPDRFSGHQFPNYSSELNVNALLLGDSALYLCASSYTQGRPYNEQFFGPGTRLTVL.

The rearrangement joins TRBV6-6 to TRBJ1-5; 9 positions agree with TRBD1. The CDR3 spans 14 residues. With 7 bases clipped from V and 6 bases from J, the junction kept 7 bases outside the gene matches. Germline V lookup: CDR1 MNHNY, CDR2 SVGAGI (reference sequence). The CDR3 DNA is TGTGCCAGCAAAATCACAGGGGGCGGTCAGCCCCAGCATTTT. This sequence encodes CASKITGGGQPQHF.

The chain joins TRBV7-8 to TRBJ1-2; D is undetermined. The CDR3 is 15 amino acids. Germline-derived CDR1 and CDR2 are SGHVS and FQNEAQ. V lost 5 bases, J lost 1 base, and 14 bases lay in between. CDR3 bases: TGTGCCAGCAGCCACCCCTCGGAGGGTAACTATGGCTACACCTTC. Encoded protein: CASSHPSEGNYGYTF.

In DNA, the CDR3 is TGTGCCTGGGGTTATAGCGGGGCCAGCACAGATACGCAGTATTTT. Translation: CAWGYSGASTDTQYF. The chain links TRBV30 to TRBJ2-3; 8 nucleotides match TRBD2. The CDR3 has 15 amino acids. V lost 5 bases, J lost 0 bases, and 7 bases stayed unmatched. The germline gives CDR1 GTSNPN, CDR2 SVGIG (reference sequence). Together with reference TRBV30 and TRBJ2-3, the CDR3 gives the full variable domain: SQTIHQWPATLVQPVGSPLSLECTVEGTSNPNLYWYRQAAGRGLQLLFYSVGIGQISSEVPQNLSASRPQDRQFILSSKKLLLSDSGFYLCAWGYSGASTDTQYFGPGTRLTVL.

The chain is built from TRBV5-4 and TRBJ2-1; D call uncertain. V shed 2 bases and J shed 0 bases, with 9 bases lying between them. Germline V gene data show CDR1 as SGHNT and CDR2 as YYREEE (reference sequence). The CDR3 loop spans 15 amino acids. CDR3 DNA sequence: TGTGCCAGCAGCTTAAGACTGAGCTCCTACAATGAGCAGTTCTTC. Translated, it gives CASSLRLSSYNEQFF.

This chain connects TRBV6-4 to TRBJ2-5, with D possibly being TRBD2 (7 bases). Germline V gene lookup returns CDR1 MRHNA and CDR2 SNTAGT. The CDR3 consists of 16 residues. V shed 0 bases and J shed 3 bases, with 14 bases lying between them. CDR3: CASSDSRRGREETQYF. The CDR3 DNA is TGTGCCAGCAGTGACTCTAGGCGGGGGCGCGAAGAGACCCAGTACTTC.

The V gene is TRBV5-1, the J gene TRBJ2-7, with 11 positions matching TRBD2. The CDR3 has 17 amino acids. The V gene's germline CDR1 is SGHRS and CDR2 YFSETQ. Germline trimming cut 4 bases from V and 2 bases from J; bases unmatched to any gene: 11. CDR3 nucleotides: TGCGCCAGCAGCCCGCCAACTAGCGGGAGCTCCACCTACGAGCAGTACTTC. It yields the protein CASSPPTSGSSTYEQYF.

This CDR3 is CASSLQAGDSTDTQYF. CDR3 nucleotides: TGTGCCAGCAGCCTGCAAGCGGGAGATAGCACAGATACGCAGTATTTT. The chain couples TRBV4-2 to TRBJ2-3; TRBD2 matches at 8 bases. CDR3 length: 16 residues. J was trimmed by 0 bases and V by 4 bases; bases with no gene match: 6. Per the germline V gene, CDR1 is LGHNA and CDR2 is YNFKEQ.

CDR3 bases: TGTGCCAGCAGCATCGTGGGGGCGGGTATCCAGCCCCAGCATTTT. Its translation: CASSIVGAGIQPQHF. V usage is TRBV7-2 and J usage is TRBJ1-5, with D possibly TRBD1 on 6 matching bases. CDR1 and CDR2 (germline): SGHTA, FQGNSA. The CDR3 consists of 15 residues. V lost 5 bases and J lost 7, with 18 bases in between.

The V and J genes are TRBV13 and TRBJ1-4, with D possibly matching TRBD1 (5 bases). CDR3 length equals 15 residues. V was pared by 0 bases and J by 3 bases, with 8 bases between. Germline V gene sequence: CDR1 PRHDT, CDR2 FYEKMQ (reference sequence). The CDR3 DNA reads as TGTGCCAGCAGCTTAGGACGACAGTCTAATGAAAAACTGTTTTTT. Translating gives CASSLGRQSNEKLFF.

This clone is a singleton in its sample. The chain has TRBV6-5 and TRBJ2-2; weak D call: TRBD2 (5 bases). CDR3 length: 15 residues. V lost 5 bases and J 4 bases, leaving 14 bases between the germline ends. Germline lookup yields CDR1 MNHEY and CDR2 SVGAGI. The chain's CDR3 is CASSTRGEATGELFF. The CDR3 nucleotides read TGTGCCAGCAGTACCCGGGGAGAAGCCACCGGGGAGCTGTTTTTT.

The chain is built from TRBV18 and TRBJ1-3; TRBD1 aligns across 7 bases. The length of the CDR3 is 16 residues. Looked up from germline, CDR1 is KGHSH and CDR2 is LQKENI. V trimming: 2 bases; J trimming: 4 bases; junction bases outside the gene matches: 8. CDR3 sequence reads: CASSPGPTGKGNTIYF. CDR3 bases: TGTGCCAGCTCACCAGGTCCGACAGGGAAAGGAAACACCATATATTTT.

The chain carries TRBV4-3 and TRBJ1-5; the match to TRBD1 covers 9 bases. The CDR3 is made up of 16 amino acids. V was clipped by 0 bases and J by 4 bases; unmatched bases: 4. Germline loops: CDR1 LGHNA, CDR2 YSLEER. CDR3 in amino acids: CASSQDRTGVNQPQHF. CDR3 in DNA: TGCGCCAGCAGCCAAGATAGGACAGGGGTAAATCAGCCCCAGCATTTT.